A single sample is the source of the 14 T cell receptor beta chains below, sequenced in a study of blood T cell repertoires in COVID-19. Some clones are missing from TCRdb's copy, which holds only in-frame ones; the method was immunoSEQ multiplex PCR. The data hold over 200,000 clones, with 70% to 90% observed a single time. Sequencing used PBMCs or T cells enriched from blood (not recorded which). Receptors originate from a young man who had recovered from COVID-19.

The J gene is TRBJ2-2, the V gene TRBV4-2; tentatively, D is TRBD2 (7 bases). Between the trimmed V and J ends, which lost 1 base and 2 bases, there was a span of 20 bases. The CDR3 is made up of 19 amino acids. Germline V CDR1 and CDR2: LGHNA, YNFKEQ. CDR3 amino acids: CASSQGLFGQRENTGELFF. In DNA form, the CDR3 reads TGTGCCAGCAGCCAAGGTTTATTTGGACAGCGGGAAAACACCGGGGAGCTGTTTTTT.

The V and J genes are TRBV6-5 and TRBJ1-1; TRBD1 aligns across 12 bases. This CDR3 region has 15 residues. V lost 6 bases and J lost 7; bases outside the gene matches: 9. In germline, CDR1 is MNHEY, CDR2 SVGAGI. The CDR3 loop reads CASSSWDRGLSEAFF. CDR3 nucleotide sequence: TGTGCCAGCAGCTCTTGGGACAGGGGGCTGAGTGAAGCTTTCTTT.

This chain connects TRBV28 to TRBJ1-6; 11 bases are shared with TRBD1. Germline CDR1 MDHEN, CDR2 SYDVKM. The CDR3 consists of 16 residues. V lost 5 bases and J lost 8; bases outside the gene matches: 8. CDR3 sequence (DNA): TGTGCCAGCAGTCTTCGACCGGGACAGGGGGATTCACCCCTCCACTTT. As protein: CASSLRPGQGDSPLHF.

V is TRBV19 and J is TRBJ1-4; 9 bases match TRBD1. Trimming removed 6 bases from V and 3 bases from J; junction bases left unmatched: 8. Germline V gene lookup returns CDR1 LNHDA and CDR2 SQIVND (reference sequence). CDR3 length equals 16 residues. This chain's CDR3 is CASSRPGQGPNEKLFF. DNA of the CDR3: TGTGCCAGTAGCCGACCGGGACAGGGCCCTAATGAAAAACTGTTTTTT.

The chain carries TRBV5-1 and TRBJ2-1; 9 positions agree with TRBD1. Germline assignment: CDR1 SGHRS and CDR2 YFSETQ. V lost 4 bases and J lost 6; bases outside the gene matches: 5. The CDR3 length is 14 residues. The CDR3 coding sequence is TGCGCCAGCAGCACGGACAGGGGAGTCAATGAGCAGTTCTTC. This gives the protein CASSTDRGVNEQFF.

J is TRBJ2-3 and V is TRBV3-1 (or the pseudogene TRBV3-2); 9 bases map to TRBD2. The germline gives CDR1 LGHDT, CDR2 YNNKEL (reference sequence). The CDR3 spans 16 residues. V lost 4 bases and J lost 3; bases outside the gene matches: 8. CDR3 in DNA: TGTGCCAGCAGCCCTTATAGCGGGAGCCAAACAGATACGCAGTATTTT. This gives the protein CASSPYSGSQTDTQYF.

CDR3: CATSEETGIRTEAFF. CDR3 DNA sequence: TGTGCCACCAGTGAAGAGACAGGAATTAGGACTGAAGCTTTCTTT. The V and J genes are TRBV24-1 and TRBJ1-1; tentatively, D is TRBD1 (6 bases). The CDR3 spans 15 residues. Trimming stripped 4 bases from V and 5 bases from J, with 16 bases between. Looked up from germline, CDR1 is KGHDR and CDR2 is SFDVKD.

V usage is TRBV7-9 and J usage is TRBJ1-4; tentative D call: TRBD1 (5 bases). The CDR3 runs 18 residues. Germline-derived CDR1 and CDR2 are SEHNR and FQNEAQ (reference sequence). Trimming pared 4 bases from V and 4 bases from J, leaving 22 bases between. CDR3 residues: CASSSGDSRQSLNEKLFF. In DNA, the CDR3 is TGTGCCAGCAGCTCAGGTGATTCCCGACAGAGCCTTAATGAAAAACTGTTTTTT.

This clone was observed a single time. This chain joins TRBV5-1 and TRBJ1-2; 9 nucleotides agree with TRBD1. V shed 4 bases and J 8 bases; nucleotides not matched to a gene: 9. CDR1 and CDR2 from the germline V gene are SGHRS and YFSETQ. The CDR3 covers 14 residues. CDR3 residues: CASSPTGTGIGYTF. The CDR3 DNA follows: TGCGCCAGCAGCCCCACCGGGACAGGGATCGGCTACACCTTC. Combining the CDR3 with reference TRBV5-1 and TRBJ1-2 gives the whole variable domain KAGVTQTPRYLIKTRGQQVTLSCSPISGHRSVSWYQQTPGQGLQFLFEYFSETQRNKGNFPGRFSGRQFSNSRSEMNVSTLELGDSALYLCASSPTGTGIGYTFGSGTRLTVV.

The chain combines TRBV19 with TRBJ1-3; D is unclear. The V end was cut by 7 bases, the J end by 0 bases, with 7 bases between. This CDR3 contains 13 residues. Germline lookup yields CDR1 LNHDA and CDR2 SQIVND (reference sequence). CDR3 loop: CASTVTSGNTIYF. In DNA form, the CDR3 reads TGTGCCAGTACGGTAACCTCTGGAAACACCATATATTTT.

As DNA, the CDR3 is TGTGCCAGCAGCCCCCGGACAGGGAACCACCAAGAGACCCAGTACTTC. Translation gives CASSPRTGNHQETQYF. The chain employs TRBV11-2 and TRBJ2-5, with 8 bases that match TRBD1. J lost 0 bases, V lost 5 bases, and 8 bases had no gene match. This CDR3 comprises 16 residues. Germline V gene lookup returns CDR1 SGHAT and CDR2 FQNNGV.

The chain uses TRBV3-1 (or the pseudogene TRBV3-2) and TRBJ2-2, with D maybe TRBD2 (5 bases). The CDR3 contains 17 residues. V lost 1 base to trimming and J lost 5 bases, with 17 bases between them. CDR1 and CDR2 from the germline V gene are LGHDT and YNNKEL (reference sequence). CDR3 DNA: TGTGCCAGCAGCCAAGCCGGGCAGGACTTTCAAACCGGGGAGCTGTTTTTT. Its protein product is CASSQAGQDFQTGELFF.

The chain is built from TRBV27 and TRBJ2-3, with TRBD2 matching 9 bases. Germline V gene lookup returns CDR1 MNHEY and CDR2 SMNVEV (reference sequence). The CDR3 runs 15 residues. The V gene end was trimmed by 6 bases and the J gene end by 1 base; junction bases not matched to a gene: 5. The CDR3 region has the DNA TGTGCCAGCAGCTTGAGGACTAGCGGCACAGATACGCAGTATTTT. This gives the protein CASSLRTSGTDTQYF.

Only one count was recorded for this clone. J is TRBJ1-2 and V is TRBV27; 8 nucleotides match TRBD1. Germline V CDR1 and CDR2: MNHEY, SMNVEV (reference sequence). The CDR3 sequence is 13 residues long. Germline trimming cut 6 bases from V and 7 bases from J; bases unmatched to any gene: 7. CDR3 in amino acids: CASSPTGVSGYTF. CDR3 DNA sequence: TGTGCCAGCAGCCCGACAGGGGTTAGTGGCTACACCTTC.